One sample yielded the 29 T cell receptor beta chains listed below, sequenced in a study of blood T cells in healthy people across ages. Then a second PCR, running roughly 7 to 11 cycles, was carried out with a sample-barcoded 5' primer and a J-beta primer mix. TCRdb reprocessed the 5' RACE reads via MiXCR and lists one record per CDR3 protein. The sample shows approximately 800,000 distinct CDR3 sequences, about 36% of them seen only once. The sequenced sample consisted of blood. These receptors originate from a man aged 18-30 years in good health.

This clonotype was counted a few times. The rearrangement uses TRBV29-1 and TRBJ1-1; tentatively, D is TRBD1 (5 bases). The CDR3 sequence is 13 residues long. Germline CDR1 reads SQVTM; CDR2 reads ANQGSEA. Trimming left V 3 bases short and J 7 bases short, with 15 bases between. The CDR3 region is CSVEGDRPREAFF. CDR3 bases: TGCAGCGTTGAGGGCGACAGACCCCGTGAAGCTTTCTTT.

CDR3 protein: CASSSPWTGLYEQFF. CDR3 nucleotides: TGTGCCAGCAGCTCCCCATGGACAGGCCTCTATGAGCAGTTCTTC. The chain carries TRBV7-9 and TRBJ2-1, with TRBD1 matching over 7 bases. Germline CDR1 and CDR2: SEHNR and FQNEAQ (reference sequence). Trimming took 4 bases from V and 8 from J; bases not matched to a gene: 11. This CDR3 comprises 15 residues. The full variable domain, with the rest looked up from reference TRBV7-9 and TRBJ2-1, is DTGVSQNPRHKITKRGQNVTFRCDPISEHNRLYWYRQTLGQGPEFLTYFQNEAQLEKSRLLSDRFSAERPKGSFSTLEIQRTEQGDSAMYLCASSSPWTGLYEQFFGPGTRLTVL.

This clonotype has more than one count but fewer than ten. The genes are TRBV7-2 and TRBJ2-5; TRBD2 matches 13 bases. The CDR3 has 15 residues. With V trimmed by 6 bases and J by 11 bases, 12 bases remained unmatched. Germline V gene sequence: CDR1 SGHTA, CDR2 FQGNSA. CDR3 coding DNA: TGTGCCAGCAGAATTACTAGCGGGGGGGCCAATGAGCAGTACTTC. This sequence encodes CASRITSGGANEQYF. Full variable domain (rest looked up from reference TRBV7-2 and TRBJ2-5): GAGVSQSPSNKVTEKGKDVELRCDPISGHTALYWYRQSLGQGLEFLIYFQGNSAPDKSGLPSDRFSAERTGGSVSTLTIQRTQQEDSAVYLCASRITSGGANEQYFGPGTRLLVL.

The table lists this clonotype with a few counts. The chain is built from TRBV5-1 and TRBJ1-1, with 10 bases that match TRBD1. The CDR3 spans 15 residues. Germline lookup yields CDR1 SGHRS and CDR2 YFSETQ. The junction had 8 bases not matched to a gene; V was cut back by 4 bases and J by 5 bases. The CDR3 loop is CASSPTTGGITEAFF. As DNA, the CDR3 is TGCGCCAGCAGCCCGACGACAGGGGGCATTACTGAAGCTTTCTTT.

V gene TRBV28 combines with J gene TRBJ2-6, with unresolved D. The CDR3 length is 13 residues. The V end was cut by 8 bases, the J end by 4 bases, with 9 bases between. Germline V gene data show CDR1 as MDHEN and CDR2 as SYDVKM. The CDR3 protein is CASAIRGANVLTF. CDR3 DNA: TGTGCCAGCGCCATTAGAGGGGCCAACGTCCTGACTTTC. Supplemented by reference TRBV28 and TRBJ2-6, the full variable domain reads DVKVTQSSRYLVKRTGEKVFLECVQDMDHENMFWYRQDPGLGLRLIYFSYDVKMKEKGDIPEGYSVSREKKERFSLILESASTNQTSMYLCASAIRGANVLTFGAGSRLTVL.

Here the CDR3 DNA reads TGTGCCAGCAGTTACTCAGGTTCGACCTACGAGCAGTACTTC. As protein: CASSYSGSTYEQYF. V and J are TRBV6-6 and TRBJ2-7; D gene uncertain. The CDR3 length is 14 residues. Per the germline V gene, CDR1 is MNHNY and CDR2 is SVGAGI (reference sequence). Trimming took 0 bases from V and 2 from J, leaving 8 bases between them.

This clonotype was detected only a few times. The genes are TRBV5-6 and TRBJ2-1; no firm D call. Germline V lookup: CDR1 SGHDT, CDR2 YYEEEE. The CDR3 consists of 13 residues. Between the trimmed V and J ends, which lost 0 bases and 6 bases, there was a span of 7 bases. CDR3 residues: CASSLGQPNEQFF. The CDR3 coding sequence is TGTGCCAGCAGCTTGGGGCAGCCCAATGAGCAGTTCTTC.

The CDR3 loop is CASSLVDSGNTIYF. CDR3 nucleotide sequence: TGTGCCAGCAGCTTAGTGGACTCTGGAAACACCATATATTTT. The chain carries TRBV7-8 and TRBJ1-3; D not certain. The germline V gene encodes CDR1 SGHVS and CDR2 FQNEAQ. V lost 1 base and J 0 bases, leaving 4 bases between the germline ends. The length of the CDR3 is 14 residues.

V gene TRBV6-2 or TRBV6-3 combines with J gene TRBJ2-7; D unresolved. The V end was cut by 6 bases, the J end by 0 bases, with 18 bases between. CDR1 is MNHEY and CDR2 is SVGEGT in the germline V gene. The CDR3 consists of 16 residues. This CDR3 reads CASRGTNLPSSYEQYF. DNA of the CDR3: TGTGCCAGCAGGGGCACCAACCTCCCCAGCTCCTACGAGCAGTACTTC.

This clonotype was found once. V gene TRBV25-1 combines with J gene TRBJ1-2; no definite D call. From germline, CDR1 is MGHDK and CDR2 SYGVNS. The V end lost 4 bases, the J end lost 5 bases, and 11 bases lay between the germline ends. The CDR3 length is 13 residues. In DNA form, the CDR3 reads TGTGCCAGCAGTGGGCTTCAGGCGTATGGCTACACCTTC. Amino acids: CASSGLQAYGYTF.

This clonotype was recorded a few times. This chain joins TRBV6-6 and TRBJ2-7; 7 bases line up with TRBD2. The CDR3 has 15 residues. The germline CDR1 and CDR2 sequences are MNHNY and SVGAGI (reference sequence). With 2 bases clipped from V and 1 base from J, the junction kept 5 bases outside the gene matches. The CDR3, as DNA: TGTGCCAGCAGTTACGGGGGGGGATTATCCTACGAGCAGTACTTC. Residues: CASSYGGGLSYEQYF.

In this sample, this clonotype turned up a few times. J is TRBJ2-7 and V is TRBV6-1; 11 bases fit TRBD2. This CDR3 contains 14 residues. Germline V gives CDR1 MNHNS, CDR2 SASEGT. Losses at the gene ends were 10 bases for V and 2 bases for J; bases not matched to a gene: 7. The CDR3 loop reads CAISIAGGTYEQYF. CDR3 coding DNA: TGTGCCATCTCAATAGCGGGGGGGACCTACGAGCAGTACTTC.

Concerning this clonotype itself: It may be a read error: a sequence one base away is much more abundant. The genes are TRBV12-3 or TRBV12-4 and TRBJ1-5; unclear D gene. The CDR3 is 12 residues long. The V and J ends lost 2 bases and 15 bases respectively, with 14 bases between them. The CDR3: CASSLLAGFMHF. In DNA, the CDR3 is TGTGCCAGCAGTTTATTGGCGGGGTTCATGCATTTT.

The rearrangement joins TRBV6-2 or TRBV6-3 to TRBJ2-7; 10 nucleotides match TRBD1. Germline CDR1 is MNHEY and CDR2 is SVGEGT. The CDR3 length is 18 residues. The V gene end was trimmed by 5 bases and the J gene end by 5 bases; junction bases not matched to a gene: 18. The CDR3 loop reads CASSGLPKTGGGPNEQYF. DNA of the CDR3: TGTGCCAGCAGTGGGCTACCTAAGACAGGGGGCGGTCCCAACGAGCAGTACTTC.

This chain links TRBV7-9 with TRBJ1-1; unclear D gene. Deletions cut 5 bases from V and 6 bases from J, with 13 bases between. The CDR3 has 13 amino acids. Germline CDR1 reads SEHNR; CDR2 reads FQNEAQ (reference sequence). CDR3 bases: TGTGCCAGCAGCCCCTTTAGCGAGGCTGAAGCTTTCTTT. Translating it yields CASSPFSEAEAFF.

V and J are TRBV5-1 and TRBJ2-1, with 12 bases lining up with TRBD2. Germline V gene lookup returns CDR1 SGHRS and CDR2 YFSETQ. V was clipped by 2 bases and J by 0 bases; unmatched bases: 6. The CDR3 spans 18 residues. The CDR3 loop reads CASSFRTSGERSYNEQFF. The CDR3 coding sequence is TGCGCCAGCAGCTTCCGGACTAGCGGGGAGCGCTCCTACAATGAGCAGTTCTTC.

The V and J genes are TRBV7-6 and TRBJ1-4, with D unresolved. The germline gives CDR1 SGHVS, CDR2 FNYEAQ. The CDR3 spans 16 residues. Trimming took 4 bases from V and 0 from J, leaving 12 bases between them. The CDR3 sequence is CASSSRGKSTNEKLFF. The CDR3 coding sequence is TGTGCCAGCAGCTCCAGAGGGAAATCAACTAATGAAAAACTGTTTTTT.

In regard to this clonotype: Since a much larger clone is just one base distant, this may be a read error. The J gene is TRBJ2-7, the V gene TRBV27; 8 nucleotides line up with TRBD2. The V gene's germline CDR1 is MNHEY and CDR2 SMNVEV (reference sequence). V shed 5 bases and J 7 bases; nucleotides not matched to a gene: 7. The CDR3 is made up of 13 amino acids. CDR3 coding DNA: TGTGCCAGCAGTGCGACTAGCGCCGGTGAGCAGTACTTC. Protein product: CASSATSAGEQYF.

On this clonotype itself: This may be a read error: a much more frequent sequence differs by one nucleotide. V gene TRBV29-1 combines with J gene TRBJ2-7, with 9 nucleotides matching TRBD1. V dropped 7 bases and J dropped 1; count of bases not matched to a gene: 8. The CDR3 spans 14 residues. Germline V gene lookup returns CDR1 SQVTM and CDR2 ANQGSEA. The CDR3 loop reads CSAVGGQGSYEQYF. CDR3 DNA: TGCAGCGCCGTCGGGGGACAGGGATCCTACGAGCAGTACTTC.

This clonotype was seen a few times. The chain couples TRBV6-2 or TRBV6-3 to TRBJ1-2, with a possible D match to TRBD1 (5 bases). The CDR3 is 16 residues long. The V and J ends lost 2 bases and 5 bases respectively, with 18 bases between them. CDR1 MNHEY and CDR2 SVGEGT come from the germline V gene. The CDR3: CASSYGGASTWYGYTF. The CDR3 DNA is TGTGCCAGCAGTTACGGTGGGGCCTCAACATGGTATGGCTACACCTTC.

This clonotype has a count of ten or more. The V gene is TRBV20-1, the J gene TRBJ1-2; 7 positions agree with TRBD1. From germline, CDR1 is DFQATT and CDR2 SNEGSKA (reference sequence). Unmatched junction bases numbered 12, after V lost 0 bases and J lost 8 bases. The CDR3 spans 15 residues. The CDR3 region is CSARDMQGVFGGYTF. The CDR3, as DNA: TGCAGTGCTAGAGATATGCAGGGGGTGTTTGGGGGCTACACCTTC.

In this sample, this clonotype turned up a few times. CDR3: CASSDWGGSPLHF. CDR3 in DNA: TGTGCCAGCAGTGATTGGGGAGGCTCACCCCTCCACTTT. This sequence joins TRBV2 and TRBJ1-6; D gene uncertain. V was pared by 3 bases and J by 10 bases, with 10 bases between. Germline V gene lookup returns CDR1 SNHLY and CDR2 FYNNEI. This CDR3 spans 13 amino acids.

A few counts support this clonotype. The DNA of the CDR3 is TGTGCCAGCAGTTATTCACCCCCAGGGCGCGAGCAGTACTTC. Translating it yields CASSYSPPGREQYF. The V and J genes are TRBV6-2 or TRBV6-3 and TRBJ2-7, with D possibly matching TRBD1 (5 bases). The CDR3 loop spans 14 amino acids. CDR1 is MNHEY, CDR2 SVGEGT, per germline. Deletions cut 3 bases from V and 6 bases from J, with 15 bases between.

This clonotype was picked up a small number of times. The rearrangement joins TRBV20-1 to TRBJ2-3; D gene unclear. Germline CDR1 and CDR2: DFQATT and SNEGSKA (reference sequence). V was shortened by 0 bases and J by 4 bases, with 14 bases between the two germline ends. The CDR3 contains 15 residues. The CDR3 DNA reads TGCAGTGCTAGAGACCCCAATCGGGTCGCAGATACGCAGTATTTT. It yields the protein CSARDPNRVADTQYF.

The chain uses TRBV6-2 or TRBV6-3 and TRBJ2-1, with D possibly matching TRBD2 (6 bases). The DNA end lines up better with TRBJ2-7; the J call may be wrong. Germline V gene lookup returns CDR1 MNHEY and CDR2 SVGEGT. This CDR3 has 15 amino acids. The CDR3 spells CASTLSGAAYNEQYF. CDR3 nucleotides: TGTGCCAGCACCCTTTCGGGAGCTGCCTACAATGAGCAGTACTTC.

To note about this clonotype: Possible read error: a much larger clone is one base away. This rearrangement joins TRBV4-3 to TRBJ1-6; the D is unclear. CDR1 and CDR2 from the germline V gene are LGHNA and YSLEER. The CDR3 consists of 16 residues. The CDR3 spells CASSQDGGRLDSPPHF. CDR3 nucleotide sequence: TGCGCCAGCAGCCAAGATGGCGGCAGGTTGGATTCACCCCCCCACTTT.

CDR3: CASSPSDQGFNEQFF. Here the CDR3 DNA reads TGTGCCAGCAGCCCGTCGGACCAGGGATTTAATGAGCAGTTCTTC. The V gene is TRBV3-1, the J gene TRBJ2-1, with D tentatively TRBD1 (5 bases). The CDR3 length is 15 residues. Looked up from germline, CDR1 is LGHDT and CDR2 is YNNKEL (reference sequence). Trimming shortened V by 4 bases and J by 7 bases, and 17 bases separated the two germline ends.

CDR3 in DNA: TGTGCCAGCCGTAGGGACACGGACACAGATACGCAGTATTTT. Its translation: CASRRDTDTDTQYF. The chain employs TRBV14 and TRBJ2-3, with D perhaps TRBD1 (6 bases). V was clipped by 8 bases and J by 2 bases, with 14 bases between them. Per germline, CDR1 SGHDN and CDR2 FVKESK. The CDR3 spans 14 residues.

The chain uses TRBV24-1 and TRBJ2-5; 9 nucleotides match TRBD2. The CDR3 consists of 14 residues. Germline V gene sequence: CDR1 KGHDR, CDR2 SFDVKD. The J segment lost 7 bases and the V segment lost 3 bases, leaving 5 bases of the junction unmatched. The CDR3 region is CATSDLAGGRTQYF. The CDR3 DNA is TGTGCCACCAGTGATCTCGCGGGAGGGCGGACCCAGTACTTC.